Presented here are 10 T cell receptor beta chains from one specimen sequenced in a study of cytomegalovirus exposure and HLA in healthy donors. Vbeta (60) and Jbeta (13) primers were used in the PCR. Method: immunoSEQ multiplex PCR; TCRdb's copy keeps in-frame clones and lacks some. The profile shows about 180,000 clones, around 81% of them singletons. Sequenced sample: PBMCs. The source of these receptors is a man aged 35 to 55 in good health and CMV-seronegative.

The CDR3 DNA reads TGTGCCAGAACCGAGGGTGATACCAATGGCTACACCTTC. This encodes CARTEGDTNGYTF. This chain uses TRBV5-3 with TRBJ1-2; no reliable D call. TRBV5-3 is sorted into the ORF group, with uncertain function. Trimming took off 6 bases at V and 6 bases at J, with 15 bases between the two ends. This CDR3 is 13 amino acids long.

CDR3 sequence (DNA): TGTGCCAGCAGAGCGTCTGGGACAGCCGCCCTCATAGCCCAGCATTTT. Amino acids: CASRASGTAALIAQHF. The rearrangement links TRBV6-6 to TRBJ1-5; 7 bases line up with TRBD1. Germline V gene lookup returns CDR1 MNHNY and CDR2 SVGAGI (reference sequence). The J segment lost 11 bases and the V segment lost 6 bases, leaving 19 bases of the junction unmatched. CDR3 length equals 16 residues.

This clone showed up just a few times. The chain recombines TRBV6-6 with TRBJ1-1, with TRBD1 matching over 9 bases. J was trimmed by 10 bases and V by 10 bases; bases with no gene match: 7. The CDR3 has 11 amino acids. Germline CDR1 is MNHNY and CDR2 is SVGAGI (reference sequence). CDR3 loop: CATTGGARAFF. In DNA, the CDR3 is TGTGCCACCACAGGGGGCGCTAGAGCTTTCTTT.

This clone was detected a few times. The chain uses TRBV6-5 and TRBJ1-1; 10 positions match TRBD1. The length of the CDR3 is 13 residues. Germline V gene sequence: CDR1 MNHEY, CDR2 SVGAGI. V shed 6 bases and J 10 bases; nucleotides not matched to a gene: 8. In nucleotides, the CDR3 is TGTGCCAGCAGACAAGACAGGGGGCGATCAGCTTTCTTT. Protein: CASRQDRGRSAFF.

The count of this clone is one. CDR3 sequence (DNA): TGCGCCAGCAGCTTGGCCGGTAACGAGCAGTACTTC. Amino acids: CASSLAGNEQYF. This chain uses TRBV5-1 with TRBJ2-7; no firm D call. Germline CDR1 reads SGHRS; CDR2 reads YFSETQ. Trimming removed 0 bases from V and 5 bases from J, with 6 bases in between. The CDR3 is 12 residues long. Looking up the rest from reference TRBV5-1 and TRBJ2-7 gives the full variable domain: KAGVTQTPRYLIKTRGQQVTLSCSPISGHRSVSWYQQTPGQGLQFLFEYFSETQRNKGNFPGRFSGRQFSNSRSEMNVSTLELGDSALYLCASSLAGNEQYFGPGTRLTVT.

V usage is TRBV6-1 and J usage is TRBJ2-1; a weak D match, TRBD1 (5 bases). V lost 2 bases and J 6 bases, leaving 17 bases between the germline ends. Germline V gene data show CDR1 as MNHNS and CDR2 as SASEGT. The CDR3 runs 16 residues. CDR3 amino acids: CASSEFYGQGGNEQFF. In DNA, the CDR3 is TGTGCCAGCAGTGAATTCTACGGGCAGGGTGGCAATGAGCAGTTCTTC.

The chain has TRBV29-1 and TRBJ2-5; 8 nucleotides line up with TRBD1. The J call is uncertain, as TRBJ2-7 better fits the DNA end. CDR1 is SQVTM and CDR2 is ANQGSEA in the germline V gene. This CDR3 has 12 residues. The CDR3 protein is CSVDGTGYEQYF. CDR3 bases: TGCAGCGTTGATGGGACAGGCTACGAGCAGTACTTC.

The CDR3 sequence is CASSFELTSGGARELFF. The CDR3 DNA sequence: TGTGCCAGCAGCTTTGAGTTGACTAGCGGGGGGGCCCGGGAGCTGTTTTTT. The V and J genes are TRBV11-2 and TRBJ2-2, with 14 bases fitting TRBD2. Per the germline V gene, CDR1 is SGHAT and CDR2 is FQNNGV. J was trimmed by 9 bases and V by 3 bases; bases with no gene match: 9. This CDR3 region has 17 residues.

The V gene is TRBV15, the J gene TRBJ2-5, with D perhaps TRBD2 (6 bases). Germline assignment: CDR1 LNHNV and CDR2 YYDKDF (reference sequence). Deletions cut 2 bases from V and 4 bases from J, with 14 bases between. This CDR3 region has 15 residues. In DNA, the CDR3 is TGTGCCACCAGCAGACTGTTCGGGGGTCGAGAGACCCAGTACTTC. Residues: CATSRLFGGRETQYF. The whole variable domain, remainder taken from reference TRBV15 and TRBJ2-5, is DAMVIQNPRYQVTQFGKPVTLSCSQTLNHNVMYWYQQKSSQAPKLLFHYYDKDFNNEADTPDNFQSRRPNTSFCFLDIRSPGLGDTAMYLCATSRLFGGRETQYFGPGTRLLVL.

This chain uses TRBV6-5 with TRBJ1-1; a weak D match, TRBD1 (5 bases). Germline V gene data show CDR1 as MNHEY and CDR2 as SVGAGI. V dropped 4 bases and J dropped 1 base, with 13 bases sitting between them. The CDR3 loop spans 15 amino acids. The CDR3 here is CASSSSGNQNTEAFF. The DNA of the CDR3 is TGTGCCAGCAGTTCTTCAGGGAACCAGAACACTGAAGCTTTCTTT.